These T cell receptor beta chains were read from a single sample in a study of CD8+ T cells in alopecia areata. Only in-frame clones appear in the TCRdb table, and some are missing; sequencing was by immunoSEQ multiplex PCR. The sample contains about 97,000 clones, around 45% of which appear only once. The sequencing input was CD4+ T cells sorted from blood. These receptors came from a human donor with alopecia areata. Each CDR3 is given with its conserved first and last residue. D genes are given only for firm matches. Clone size is stated in some rows and not others, as once, few, many or a class when expanded.

v_call	j_call	d_call	clone_size	cdr3_aa	cdr3_nt
TRBV29-1	TRBJ1-1	TRBD1	.	CSVEETGGSTEAFF	TGCAGCGTTGAAGAAACAGGGGGCTCCACTGAAGCTTTCTTT
TRBV29-1	TRBJ1-1	.	.	CSASTGSNTEAFF	TGCAGCGCTTCAACAGGGTCCAACACTGAAGCTTTCTTT
TRBV6-6	TRBJ2-1	.	.	CASRSLSGSSYNEQFF	TGTGCCAGCAGAAGTCTTAGCGGCAGCTCCTACAATGAGCAGTTCTTC
TRBV6-6	TRBJ1-5	.	.	CASSYWAGEPQHF	TGTGCCAGCAGTTACTGGGCTGGGGAGCCCCAGCATTTT
TRBV7-9	TRBJ2-6	.	few	CASSTSQGTGANVLTF	TGTGCCAGCAGCACAAGTCAGGGAACTGGGGCCAACGTCCTGACTTTC
TRBV19	TRBJ2-5	TRBD2	.	CASNTLTGGRETQYF	TGTGCCAGTAATACTTTAACGGGAGGCCGGGAGACCCAGTACTTC
TRBV29-1	TRBJ2-7	.	.	CSALQSYEQYF	TGCAGCGCTCTCCAGTCCTACGAGCAGTACTTC
TRBV5-6	TRBJ1-2	.	.	CASSYGMGGYTF	TGTGCCAGCAGCTATGGAATGGGTGGCTACACCTTC
TRBV29-1	TRBJ2-5	TRBD1	.	CSARTGHLLQETQYF	TGCAGCGCCCGGACAGGCCACCTACTGCAAGAGACCCAGTACTTC
TRBV28	TRBJ2-3	.	few	CASGITSTDTQYF	TGTGCCAGCGGGATTACTAGCACAGATACGCAGTATTTT
TRBV18	TRBJ2-7	TRBD1	few	CASSPRDSAYEQYF	TGTGCCAGCTCACCCCGGGACAGTGCCTACGAGCAGTACTTC
TRBV29-1	TRBJ2-3	.	.	CSVENLTSPSQYF	TGCAGCGTTGAAAACCTGACTAGTCCATCACAGTATTTT
TRBV18	TRBJ2-7	.	.	CASSPVTLSYEQYF	TGTGCCAGCTCACCAGTCACTCTCAGCTACGAGCAGTACTTC
TRBV7-2	TRBJ1-1	.	.	CASSYIVRDTPFF	TGTGCCAGCAGCTATATCGTCCGGGACACTCCTTTCTTT
TRBV5-1	TRBJ2-5	.	.	CASSFGGGDQETQYF	TGCGCCAGCAGCTTTGGTGGGGGTGACCAAGAGACCCAGTACTTC
TRBV7-2	TRBJ1-6	.	.	CASSLGQLVNSPLHF	TGTGCCAGCAGCTTAGGGCAGCTCGTAAATTCACCCCTCCACTTT
TRBV29-1	TRBJ2-1	.	.	CSVGQYNEQFF	TGCAGCGTTGGTCAGTACAATGAGCAGTTCTTC
TRBV7-2	TRBJ2-5	TRBD1	.	CASSKDRGLQETQYF	TGTGCCAGCAGCAAGGACAGGGGACTCCAAGAGACCCAGTACTTC
TRBV6-1	TRBJ2-7	TRBD1	.	CASSSIGTGGREQYF	TGTGCCAGCAGTTCCATCGGGACAGGGGGCCGCGAGCAGTACTTC
TRBV7-2	TRBJ2-7	TRBD2	few	CASSPRTSGWGLEQYF	TGTGCCAGCAGCCCGAGGACTAGCGGGTGGGGCCTAGAGCAGTACTTC
TRBV18	TRBJ1-6	.	few	CASSPSGHSNSPLHF	TGTGCCAGCTCACCTTCGGGACATTCCAATTCACCCCTCCACTTT
TRBV7-6	TRBJ2-3	.	few	CASSFGTDTQYF	TGTGCCAGCAGCTTTGGCACAGATACGCAGTATTTT
TRBV5-5	TRBJ2-7	.	few	CASSLVAYEQYF	TGTGCCAGCAGCTTGGTGGCCTACGAGCAGTACTTC
TRBV7-2	TRBJ1-3	.	.	CASSLMRVNTIYF	TGTGCCAGCAGCTTAATGCGCGTCAACACCATATATTTT
TRBV15	TRBJ2-7	.	few	CATRGWAGTSYEQYF	TGTGCCACCAGAGGCTGGGCAGGGACCTCCTACGAGCAGTACTTC
TRBV30	TRBJ2-5	.	.	CAWGGVVASETQYF	TGTGCCTGGGGAGGGGTAGTAGCTTCGGAGACCCAGTACTTC
TRBV23-1	TRBJ2-5	.	few	CASSHPRGWEIKTQYF	TGCGCCAGCAGTCACCCACGGGGGTGGGAGATCAAGACCCAGTACTTC